This entry lists 8 T cell receptor beta chains sequenced from one sample in a study of shared clonotypes between healthy human individuals. The table came from immunoSEQ multiplex PCR; TCRdb's copy has only in-frame clones and leaves some out. The sample lists about a million clones; roughly 80% were seen once. The sample consisted of memory CD4+ T cells from PBMCs. Described subset: CD45RA-negative fraction. The receptor source for this set is a young man in good health. Some clones in this sample may be carry-over from other donors' samples.

The V gene is TRBV30, the J gene TRBJ2-7, with 11 nucleotides matching TRBD1. CDR1 GTSNPN and CDR2 SVGIG come from the germline V gene (reference sequence). V dropped 2 bases and J dropped 5; count of bases not matched to a gene: 14. The CDR3 spans 17 residues. The CDR3 protein is CAWSPKGRTGGSDEQYF. CDR3 nucleotides: TGTGCCTGGAGTCCTAAAGGGCGGACAGGGGGCTCGGACGAGCAGTACTTC.

This clone was seen only once. J is TRBJ1-1 and V is TRBV28; weak D call: TRBD1 (6 bases). This CDR3 has 17 residues. The germline CDR1 and CDR2 sequences are MDHEN and SYDVKM. Trimming removed 5 bases at V and 3 bases at J, with 22 bases between. CDR3 region: CASSLPGVGRGYTEAFF. The DNA for the CDR3 is TGTGCCAGCAGTCTCCCCGGGGTAGGGAGGGGGTACACTGAAGCTTTCTTT.

The chain uses TRBV5-1 and TRBJ1-1, with D unclear. V lost 5 bases and J lost 1, with 18 bases in between. The CDR3 totals 16 residues. Germline loops: CDR1 SGHRS, CDR2 YFSETQ. CDR3 sequence reads: CASRGGPETRNTEAFF. DNA for the CDR3: TGCGCCAGCAGGGGAGGACCCGAAACTCGGAACACTGAAGCTTTCTTT.

The rearrangement links TRBV4-1 to TRBJ1-4; D might be TRBD1 (6 bases). The germline CDR1 and CDR2 sequences are MGHRA and YSYEKL. The V end was cut by 0 bases, the J end by 0 bases, with 17 bases between. This CDR3 comprises 19 residues. Here the CDR3 reads CASSQDWGQGFSTNEKLFF. The CDR3 DNA reads TGCGCCAGCAGCCAAGATTGGGGGCAGGGTTTCTCAACTAATGAAAAACTGTTTTTT.

This clone was recorded a few times. The chain employs TRBV7-9 and TRBJ2-2, with D tentatively TRBD1 (5 bases). V lost 2 bases and J 4 bases, leaving 8 bases between the germline ends. CDR1 and CDR2 (germline): SEHNR, FQNEAQ (reference sequence). The CDR3 contains 14 residues. CDR3 in amino acids: CASSLSGSTGELFF. The CDR3 DNA is TGTGCCAGCAGCTTATCAGGGTCCACCGGGGAGCTGTTTTTT.

This clone was recorded only once. This CDR3 is also generated by other DNA sequences in the sample. V and J are TRBV6-5 and TRBJ1-5; D is uncertain. CDR1 and CDR2 from the germline V gene are MNHEY and SVGAGI. Trimming shortened V by 5 bases and J by 1 base, and 6 bases separated the two germline ends. CDR3 length equals 13 residues. CDR3 in DNA: TGTGCCAGCAGTAGCGACAGCAATCAGCCCCAGCATTTT. Translated, it gives CASSSDSNQPQHF.

Worth noting for this clone: The same CDR3 also results from other DNA sequences found in this sample. The genes are TRBV7-9 and TRBJ2-3, with a tentative D call TRBD2 (5 bases). CDR1 and CDR2 (germline): SEHNR, FQNEAQ (reference sequence). V gave up 3 bases and J gave up 1 base, with 8 bases separating them. This CDR3 has 14 amino acids. CDR3 region: CASSLALGTDTQYF. CDR3 sequence (DNA): TGTGCCAGCAGCTTGGCACTAGGCACAGATACGCAGTATTTT.

This clone was recorded a few times. This chain joins TRBV28 and TRBJ1-2; D is perhaps TRBD1 (5 bases). CDR3 length: 14 residues. Germline CDR1 reads MDHEN; CDR2 reads SYDVKM. Trimming removed 5 bases at V and 5 bases at J, with 15 bases between. This chain's CDR3 is CASSTPGREYGYTF. The CDR3 nucleotides read TGTGCCAGCAGTACTCCGGGACGGGAGTATGGCTACACCTTC.